Listed below are T cell receptor beta chains from one sample, sequenced in a study of blood T cell repertoires in COVID-19. The table came from immunoSEQ multiplex PCR; TCRdb's copy has only in-frame clones and leaves some out. The sample holds over 20,000 clones, around 90% seen once. Material for sequencing was peripheral blood. These receptors originate from a human donor in a cohort sampled during active COVID-19. Both conserved end residues are part of each CDR3. D genes are given only for firm matches. Clone size is shown for a subset of rows, as once, few, many or a class of expanded clone.

NA	NA	TRBV28	TRBJ1-2	TGTGCCAGCAGAAAGCCTAACTATGGCTACACCTTC	CASRKPNYGYTF
NA	NA	TRBV2	TRBJ1-5	TGTGCCAGCAGTGAGGAGGCCCCGGGGAATCAGCCCCAGCATTTT	CASSEEAPGNQPQHF
NA	TRBD2	TRBV28	TRBJ2-7	TGTGCCAGCAGTTTGGGCTGGACTAGCGGGAACGAGCAGTACTTC	CASSLGWTSGNEQYF
NA	NA	TRBV3-1/TRBV3-2	TRBJ1-2	TGTGCCAGCAGCCAAGGGGGTGGGGCCGGCACCTTC	CASSQGGGAGTF
NA	NA	TRBV21-1	TRBJ1-1	TGTGCCAGCAGCCTTGCCGCACGCGTCACTGAAGCTTTCTTT	CASSLAARVTEAFF
NA	TRBD2	TRBV7-9	TRBJ2-1	TGTGCCAGCAGGTTGGGACTAGCGGGAGGTGAGCAGTTCTTC	CASRLGLAGGEQFF
NA	TRBD1	TRBV9	TRBJ2-3	TGTGCCAGCAGCCCCGGGACAGGGACAGCAGATACGCAGTATTTT	CASSPGTGTADTQYF
NA	TRBD2	TRBV11-2	TRBJ2-2	TGTGCCAGCAGCTTAGTAGCGGGACTTATTGGCGGGGAGCTGTTTTTT	CASSLVAGLIGGELFF
once	TRBD2	TRBV27	TRBJ2-7	TGTGCCAGCAAAGCGGGAGGGCCGGTTTACGAGCAGTACTTC	CASKAGGPVYEQYF
NA	TRBD2	TRBV12-5	TRBJ2-5	TGTGCTAGATCAATGGGACTAGCGGGAGGGGAAGAGACCCAGTACTTC	CARSMGLAGGEETQYF
NA	NA	TRBV28	TRBJ2-2	TGTGCCACCGTACCGCTGGCGGCGAACACCGGGGAGCTGTTTTTT	CATVPLAANTGELFF
NA	NA	TRBV27	TRBJ2-7	TGTGCCAGCAGTTTATACAGAGACTACGAGCAGTACTTC	CASSLYRDYEQYF
NA	TRBD2	TRBV27	TRBJ2-1	TGTGCCAGCAGTCCCGGACTAGCGGGAGCGTTCTCCTACAATGAGCAGTTCTTC	CASSPGLAGAFSYNEQFF
NA	NA	TRBV5-1	TRBJ1-1	TGCGCCAGCAGCCCAACCGGGGGGGAAGCTTTCTTT	CASSPTGGEAFF
NA	NA	TRBV12-2	TRBJ2-7	TGTGCAAGTCGCTTACCTAGGCACAGGGACTACGAGCAGTACTTC	CASRLPRHRDYEQYF
NA	TRBD1	TRBV11-1	TRBJ2-7	TGTGCCAGCGGAGACAGGGGGGTTATCCACGAGCAGTACTTC	CASGDRGVIHEQYF
NA	TRBD1	TRBV27	TRBJ1-1	TGTGCCAGCAGTCCCTCCGGGACAGGGTCGGGAGGGGGGGCTTTCTTT	CASSPSGTGSGGGAFF
NA	TRBD1	TRBV5-6	TRBJ2-2	TGTGCCAGCAGCTATATGGGACAGGGCAACACCGGGGAGCTGTTTTTT	CASSYMGQGNTGELFF
NA	TRBD1	TRBV5-4	TRBJ2-7	TGTGCCAGCAGCTTGAACAGGGGCTACGAGCAGTACTTC	CASSLNRGYEQYF
NA	NA	TRBV19	TRBJ1-1	TGTGCCAGTACCGACAGGCGGAACACTGAAGCTTTCTTT	CASTDRRNTEAFF
NA	NA	TRBV6-5	TRBJ1-1	TGTGCCAGCAGATCTGGACAGATGAACACTGAAGCTTTCTTT	CASRSGQMNTEAFF
NA	TRBD2	TRBV27	TRBJ2-1	TGTGCCAGCAGTCCGCTCGGGACTAGCTCCTACAATGAGCAGTTCTTC	CASSPLGTSSYNEQFF
NA	NA	TRBV5-1	TRBJ2-2	TGCGCCAGCAGCTTGGAAGGACAGAAAGGCGGGGAGCTGTTTTTT	CASSLEGQKGGELFF
once	TRBD2	TRBV7-3	TRBJ2-3	TGTGCCAGCAGCGCCAGACTAGCGGGAGGATCAGATACGCAGTATTTT	CASSARLAGGSDTQYF
NA	NA	TRBV24-1	TRBJ1-2	TGTGCCACCAGTGACGGTAACTATGGCTACACCTTC	CATSDGNYGYTF
NA	NA	TRBV19	TRBJ1-2	TGTGCCAGTAGTATATCGGTCTATGGCTACACCTTC	CASSISVYGYTF
NA	TRBD2	TRBV29-1	TRBJ2-1	TGCAGCGTTGATAGACTAGCGAACAATGAGCAGTTCTTC	CSVDRLANNEQFF
few	NA	TRBV6-5	TRBJ1-3	TGTGCCAGCAGTCCAGGAGGAGGAAACACCATATATTTT	CASSPGGGNTIYF
NA	NA	TRBV28	TRBJ2-3	TGTGCCAGCAGTTGCCACCCAGGGGGGCTCGGGGGTAGCACAGATACGCAGTATTTT	CASSCHPGGLGGSTDTQYF
few	NA	TRBV18	TRBJ1-5	TGTGCCAGCTCACCATACGTAGACAGAGACAATCAGCCCCAGCATTTT	CASSPYVDRDNQPQHF
NA	NA	TRBV6-5	TRBJ1-4	TGTGCCAGCAGTCTACAGGGAAGTAATGAAAAACTGTTTTTT	CASSLQGSNEKLFF
NA	TRBD2	TRBV3-1/TRBV3-2	TRBJ2-2	TGTGCCAGCAGCCCCATGAGTGTTGGTGGCGGGAGCCGGGTCACCGGGGAGCTGTTTTTT	CASSPMSVGGGSRVTGELFF
NA	TRBD1	TRBV28	TRBJ1-6	TGTGCCAGCCAAATCTCCGGGACAGAAATGAGACCCCTCCACTTT	CASQISGTEMRPLHF
NA	TRBD2	TRBV3-1/TRBV3-2	TRBJ2-7	TGTGCCAGCAGCCAAGGGGTTGGTAGCGGGTGGCTCCTGGGGCAGTACTTC	CASSQGVGSGWLLGQYF
NA	TRBD1	TRBV27	TRBJ2-7	TGTGCCAGCAGTCTAGGGACAGGGGGGGACGAGCAGTACTTC	CASSLGTGGDEQYF
NA	TRBD2	TRBV4-2	TRBJ2-7	TGTGCCAGCAGCCAAGATCGAGGAGCGGGAGGGGCCTACGAGCAGTACTTC	CASSQDRGAGGAYEQYF
NA	TRBD2	TRBV5-6	TRBJ2-5	TGTGCCAGCAGCTTGGGGACTAGTGGGAAAGAGACCCAGTACTTC	CASSLGTSGKETQYF
NA	TRBD1	TRBV6-6	TRBJ2-7	TGTGCCAGCATCCATGACAGGGGCTACGAGCAGTACTTC	CASIHDRGYEQYF
NA	TRBD2	TRBV18	TRBJ2-7	TGTGCCAGCTCACCACAGCGGGAGGCCTCCTACGAGCAGTACTTC	CASSPQREASYEQYF
NA	TRBD1	TRBV24-1	TRBJ2-3	TGTGCCACCAGTGATCCGGGGACAGGGGGGGATACGCAGTATTTT	CATSDPGTGGDTQYF
NA	TRBD1	TRBV24-1	TRBJ1-1	TGTGCCACCCAAGGGGGCCCGTACACTGAAGCTTTCTTT	CATQGGPYTEAFF
NA	TRBD1	TRBV25-1	TRBJ1-1	TGTGCCAGCAGTGACCCAGGGACAGGGAGGACTGAAGCTTTCTTT	CASSDPGTGRTEAFF
NA	NA	TRBV18	TRBJ2-2	TGTGCCAGCTCACCACCAAGACAGTCGGACACCGGGGAGCTGTTTTTT	CASSPPRQSDTGELFF
NA	NA	TRBV6-1	TRBJ2-3	TGTGCCAGCAGTGGGGGTTGGGGAGCGGAGAAACAAGATACGCAGTATTTT	CASSGGWGAEKQDTQYF
NA	TRBD2	TRBV4-2	TRBJ2-7	TGTGCCAGCAGCGTACACCACGGGGGCGGGGGGAACTACGAGCAGTACTTC	CASSVHHGGGGNYEQYF
NA	NA	TRBV5-6	TRBJ1-6	TGTGCCAGCAGTTTAGACAGAAATTCACCCCTCCACTTT	CASSLDRNSPLHF
NA	TRBD2	TRBV28	TRBJ2-7	TGTGCCAGCAGTTTCTCGGGGGGAGGAATCTCCTACGAGCAGTACTTC	CASSFSGGGISYEQYF
NA	NA	TRBV9	TRBJ1-5	TGTGCCAGCAGCCCCTATGCCCTCAATCAGCCCCAGCATTTT	CASSPYALNQPQHF
NA	NA	TRBV28	TRBJ2-7	TGTGCCAGCAGTTATCCCGGGGACTTTTACGAGCAGTACTTC	CASSYPGDFYEQYF
NA	TRBD1	TRBV11-2	TRBJ2-7	TGTGCCAGCAGCCCGGACAGGGGGCGCGAGCAGTACTTC	CASSPDRGREQYF
once	TRBD2	TRBV28	TRBJ2-7	TGTGCCAGCAGGGAGGGGACTAGCGGTTTCTACGAGCAGTACTTC	CASREGTSGFYEQYF
NA	TRBD2	TRBV27	TRBJ2-7	TGTGCCAGCGGTAGCGGTAGGGGACTAGCGGGACCTAGCTCCTACGAGCAGTACTTC	CASGSGRGLAGPSSYEQYF
NA	NA	TRBV6-5	TRBJ1-3	TGTGCCAGCAGAAGAGGGATGGGGTACACCATATATTTT	CASRRGMGYTIYF